Listed here are 16 T cell receptor beta chains from one sample, sequenced in a study of tumor-infiltrating lymphocytes in primary liver carcinoma. The study extracted blood RNA from unsorted whole blood and also extracted germline DNA. From roughly 470 ng total RNA, TCR beta cDNA was generated with a primer in the constant region. For TCR beta, libraries were produced by three nested multiplex PCR rounds using slightly modified ARM-PCR. Use of TRBV1-TRBV30 forward primers with a C-beta reverse primer characterized the first two PCR rounds, which lasted about 9 cycles each. TCRdb itself ran the multiplex PCR reads through MiXCR, one entry per CDR3 protein. The table shows some 180,000 distinct CDR3 sequences, with less than 65% occurring only once. The sequenced sample consisted of peripheral blood. The receptors stem from a man aged 35 to 55 with primary liver carcinoma and hepatitis B virus infection.

The rearrangement uses TRBV10-3 and TRBJ2-3; TRBD2 matches 11 bases. The CDR3 is 13 residues long. Germline CDR1 reads ENHRY; CDR2 reads SYGVKD. V lost 3 bases, J lost 11 bases, and 4 bases stayed unmatched. This CDR3 reads CAISEGTSGLQYF. Here the CDR3 DNA reads TGTGCCATCAGTGAAGGGACTAGCGGCCTGCAGTATTTT.

The chain combines TRBV29-1 with TRBJ2-2, with D maybe TRBD1 (6 bases). V was pared by 6 bases and J by 3 bases, with 11 bases between. CDR1 is SQVTM, CDR2 ANQGSEA, per germline. This CDR3 has 13 amino acids. Here the CDR3 DNA reads TGCAGCGTAAGGGGGATTTACACCGGGGAGCTGTTTTTT. It translates to CSVRGIYTGELFF.

This clonotype was detected only a few times. This chain connects TRBV6-5 to TRBJ2-1, with D possibly matching TRBD2 (6 bases). The CDR3 runs to 16 residues. Germline V gene lookup returns CDR1 MNHEY and CDR2 SVGAGI. With 0 bases removed from V and 5 bases from J, the gap between germline ends came to 14 bases. CDR3: CASSYSRPGLHNEQFF. DNA for the CDR3: TGTGCCAGCAGTTACTCGAGACCGGGACTGCACAATGAGCAGTTCTTC.

The V and J genes are TRBV5-5 and TRBJ2-2; D uncertain. Germline assignment: CDR1 SGHKS and CDR2 YYEKEE (reference sequence). The CDR3 is 16 amino acids. Trimming took off 1 base at V and 0 bases at J, with 10 bases between the two ends. CDR3 nucleotides: TGTGCCAGCAGCTTGCGCGAACCCGCGAACACCGGGGAGCTGTTTTTT. Its protein is CASSLREPANTGELFF.

Concerning this clonotype itself: Mismatch with germline at one junction end may stem from a read error. The chain links TRBV11-2 to TRBJ2-1; D gene unclear. This CDR3 is 16 amino acids long. The V gene's germline CDR1 is SGHAT and CDR2 FQNNGV. This CDR3 is CASSQPTGALYSEQFF. CDR3 sequence (DNA): TGTGCCAGCAGCCAACCCACGGGTGCCCTCTACAGTGAGCAGTTCTTC.

Ten or more counts support this clonotype. This chain's CDR3 is CASSPRASAPGETQYF. The CDR3 bases are TGTGCCAGCAGTCCCAGGGCTAGCGCCCCTGGAGAGACCCAGTACTTC. The genes are TRBV11-2 and TRBJ2-5, with D perhaps matching TRBD2 (6 bases). The V gene lost 6 bases and the J gene lost 4 bases, with 21 bases spanning the gap. The CDR3 contains 16 residues. Per the germline V gene, CDR1 is SGHAT and CDR2 is FQNNGV.

The CDR3 is CASGKEGRGRPDTQYF. CDR3 in DNA: TGTGCCAGCGGCAAAGAGGGGAGGGGCCGGCCAGATACGCAGTATTTT. V gene TRBV6-4 combines with J gene TRBJ2-3; 7 positions agree with TRBD2. The CDR3 runs to 16 residues. V was pared by 8 bases and J by 4 bases, with 15 bases of the junction left unmatched. The germline gives CDR1 MRHNA, CDR2 SNTAGT.

A few counts support this clonotype. This chain joins TRBV29-1 and TRBJ2-2; TRBD2 is a possible D gene (6 bases). Germline CDR1 is SQVTM and CDR2 is ANQGSEA. The V end lost 3 bases, the J end lost 0 bases, and 11 bases lay between the germline ends. There are 15 residues in the CDR3. CDR3 DNA sequence: TGCAGCGTTGATGGGGGGAACGCGAACACCGGGGAGCTGTTTTTT. Its translation is CSVDGGNANTGELFF.

About this clonotype: One end of the junction is discordant with germline, which a read error may explain. The gene calls are TRBV6-4 and TRBJ2-1, with TRBD2 matching over 12 bases. From germline, CDR1 is MRHNA and CDR2 SNTAGT. This CDR3 contains 14 residues. In DNA, the CDR3 is TGTGCCATCAGTGAGGGACTAGCGGGCAATGAGCAGTTCTTC. It translates to CAISEGLAGNEQFF.

V gene TRBV6-1 combines with J gene TRBJ1-5; D remains unclear. Germline CDR1 MNHNS, CDR2 SASEGT. This CDR3 region has 15 residues. V was clipped by 5 bases and J by 3 bases, with 14 bases between them. CDR3 region: CASSPQDPFNQPQHF. In nucleotides, the CDR3 is TGTGCCAGCAGTCCCCAGGACCCATTCAATCAGCCCCAGCATTTT.

Ten or more counts support this clonotype. The gene calls are TRBV29-1 and TRBJ1-1, with D possibly TRBD1 on 5 matching bases. V lost 5 bases to trimming and J lost 2 bases, with 9 bases between them. There are 12 residues in the CDR3. Germline V gives CDR1 SQVTM, CDR2 ANQGSEA. DNA of the CDR3: TGCAGCGTTCACAGGAGTAACACTGAAGCTTTCTTT. Residues: CSVHRSNTEAFF.

Comment on this clonotype: A read error may account for a junction end that differs from germline. The chain joins TRBV11-3 to TRBJ2-1; 14 bases line up with TRBD2. The CDR3 is made up of 16 amino acids. CDR1 and CDR2 (germline): SGHNT, YENEEA. CDR3 nucleotide sequence: TGTACCAGCAGCCTATCAGGGACTAGCGGGAGAGGTGGGCAGTTCTTT. Protein sequence: CTSSLSGTSGRGGQFF. The variable domain in full, completed from reference TRBV11-3 and TRBJ2-1, reads EAGVVQSPRYKIIEKKQPVAFWCNPISGHNTLYWYLQNLGQGPELLIRYENEEAVDDSQLPKDRFSAERLKGVDSTLKIQPAELGDSAVYLCTSSLSGTSGRGGQFFGPGTRLTVL.

This clonotype was counted between two and nine times. The chain has TRBV6-5 and TRBJ2-5; the D gene is possibly TRBD1 (5 bases). V was shortened by 4 bases and J by 6 bases, with 18 bases between the two germline ends. CDR1 is MNHEY, CDR2 SVGAGI, per germline. There are 15 residues in the CDR3. The CDR3 nucleotides are TGTGCCAGCAGTTGGGGTGGGCAGGGCCTAAAGACCCAGTACTTC. This codes for CASSWGGQGLKTQYF.

The gene calls are TRBV12-3 or TRBV12-4 and TRBJ2-7; 10 nucleotides align to TRBD2. With 0 bases clipped from V and 4 bases from J, the junction kept 0 bases outside the gene matches. The CDR3 contains 14 residues. The CDR3 is CASSLALAGYEQYF. In DNA form, the CDR3 reads TGTGCCAGCAGTTTAGCACTAGCGGGATACGAGCAGTACTTC.

This clonotype was recorded a few times. The chain employs TRBV12-3 or TRBV12-4 and TRBJ1-4; D ambiguous. The V end was cut by 4 bases, the J end by 3 bases, with 15 bases between. CDR3 length: 16 amino acids. CDR3 in DNA: TGTGCCAGCAGTTCCCCCCGGACGGGATCTAATGAAAAACTGTTTTTT. Its protein is CASSSPRTGSNEKLFF.

DNA of the CDR3: TGTGCCAGCAGCCCCTACTTCAGTACAGATACGCAGTATTTT. As protein: CASSPYFSTDTQYF. The chain is built from TRBV11-2 and TRBJ2-3; D is unresolved. Looked up from germline, CDR1 is SGHAT and CDR2 is FQNNGV. The CDR3 consists of 14 residues. Trimming pared 5 bases from V and 3 bases from J, leaving 12 bases between. The full variable domain, completed using reference TRBV11-2 and TRBJ2-3, is EAGVAQSPRYKIIEKRQSVAFWCNPISGHATLYWYQQILGQGPKLLIQFQNNGVVDDSQLPKDRFSAERLKGVDSTLKIQPAKLEDSAVYLCASSPYFSTDTQYFGPGTRLTVL.